One sample yielded the 17 T cell receptor beta chains listed below, sequenced in a study of molecular identifiers for immune sequencing clone quantification. TCRdb reprocessed the PCR reads via MiXCR and lists one record per CDR3 protein. The table lists over 300,000 distinct CDR3 sequences, roughly a quarter of them singletons, with 0.65% to 0.75% in the top ten. Sequencing was done on a sample of naive CD8+ T cells from blood, with Jurkat cell RNA spiked in. Noted subset: FACS-sorted CD8+CD4-CCR7+CD45RA+ naive T cells. These receptors were obtained from a human donor in good health. Some libraries in this study had Jurkat cell RNA spiked in.

The gene calls are TRBV6-5 and TRBJ2-3; D call uncertain. V dropped 4 bases and J dropped 9 bases, with 11 bases sitting between them. This CDR3 spans 12 amino acids. Germline lookup yields CDR1 MNHEY and CDR2 SVGAGI. The CDR3, as DNA: TGTGCCAGCAGTTCCTCAGGACGCACGCAGTATTTT. It specifies CASSSSGRTQYF.

The chain combines TRBV20-1 with TRBJ1-3; no definite D call. Germline V gives CDR1 DFQATT, CDR2 SNEGSKA (reference sequence). This CDR3 contains 14 residues. V lost 1 base to trimming and J lost 2 bases, with 9 bases between them. The CDR3 DNA reads TGCAGTGCTAGAGGTTTGCCAGCTGGAAACACCATATATTTT. Translated: CSARGLPAGNTIYF.

The chain employs TRBV10-3 and TRBJ1-5; D might be TRBD1 (6 bases). Per the germline V gene, CDR1 is ENHRY and CDR2 is SYGVKD. V was clipped by 2 bases and J by 10 bases, with 15 bases between them. This CDR3 has 14 amino acids. For the CDR3, the DNA is TGTGCCATCAGTGAGCCAGGGGAACAGAGCCCCCAGCATTTT. Its translation is CAISEPGEQSPQHF.

This clonotype was counted between two and nine times. The rearrangement joins TRBV19 to TRBJ2-2; 7 nucleotides match TRBD2. The CDR3 sequence is 16 residues long. CDR1 is LNHDA and CDR2 is SQIVND in the germline V gene (reference sequence). Trimming took 3 bases from V and 5 from J; bases not matched to a gene: 9. The CDR3 sequence is CASSIMAGRGTGELFF. The CDR3 region has the DNA TGTGCCAGTAGTATCATGGCAGGGAGGGGAACCGGGGAGCTGTTTTTT.

This clonotype was seen at least ten times. CDR3: CASSHGGRYEQYF. The CDR3 DNA is TGTGCCAGCAGCCACGGCGGGAGGTACGAGCAGTACTTC. This chain connects TRBV7-9 to TRBJ2-7; TRBD2 aligns across 8 bases. Germline-derived CDR1 and CDR2 are SEHNR and FQNEAQ (reference sequence). The CDR3 is made up of 13 amino acids. Germline trimming cut 5 bases from V and 4 bases from J; bases unmatched to any gene: 4. The variable domain in full, with the rest retrieved from reference TRBV7-9 and TRBJ2-7, is DTGVSQNPRHKITKRGQNVTFRCDPISEHNRLYWYRQTLGQGPEFLTYFQNEAQLEKSRLLSDRFSAERPKGSFSTLEIQRTEQGDSAMYLCASSHGGRYEQYFGPGTRLTVT.

This clonotype appeared many times. This chain connects TRBV5-6 to TRBJ2-2, with TRBD2 as a possible D gene (7 bases). This CDR3 comprises 17 residues. V gave up 0 bases and J gave up 7 bases, with 19 bases separating them. In germline, CDR1 is SGHDT, CDR2 YYEEEE. CDR3 sequence reads: CASSLATGGRENGELFF. For the CDR3, the DNA is TGTGCCAGCAGCTTGGCCACCGGGGGGCGAGAGAACGGGGAGCTGTTTTTT.

In this sample, this clonotype turned up many times. The rearrangement uses TRBV27 and TRBJ2-3; the match to TRBD1 covers 8 bases. J was trimmed by 5 bases and V by 3 bases; bases with no gene match: 16. There are 18 residues in the CDR3. Germline loops: CDR1 MNHEY, CDR2 SMNVEV (reference sequence). CDR3 loop: CASSFLRWGGQGLDTQYF. DNA of the CDR3: TGTGCCAGCAGTTTCTTGCGCTGGGGCGGACAGGGATTAGATACGCAGTATTTT.

In this sample, this clonotype turned up many times. This chain's CDR3 is CAWSDRLSSDTQYF. In DNA, the CDR3 is TGTGCCTGGAGTGACAGGCTGAGCTCAGATACGCAGTATTTT. The rearrangement joins TRBV30 to TRBJ2-3; possibly TRBD1 for D (5 bases). Germline V gives CDR1 GTSNPN, CDR2 SVGIG (reference sequence). CDR3 length: 14 amino acids. V was cut by 1 base and J by 4 bases, with 12 bases left in between.

This clonotype occurred many times. The chain carries TRBV19 and TRBJ2-7, with D uncertain. The V gene lost 0 bases and the J gene lost 4 bases, with 13 bases spanning the gap. CDR3 length: 15 amino acids. The germline gives CDR1 LNHDA, CDR2 SQIVND (reference sequence). The CDR3 reads CASSIDPGRSYEQYF. CDR3 DNA sequence: TGTGCCAGTAGTATAGATCCAGGCCGCAGTTACGAGCAGTACTTC.

The chain combines TRBV29-1 with TRBJ2-7; unclear D gene. With 3 bases removed from V and 4 bases from J, the gap between germline ends came to 7 bases. Germline CDR1 SQVTM, CDR2 ANQGSEA. The CDR3 has 11 amino acids. For the CDR3, the DNA is TGCAGCGTTGAGACCCTTTACGAGCAGTACTTC. Residues: CSVETLYEQYF.

This clonotype has a count of ten or more. V usage is TRBV12-3 or TRBV12-4 and J usage is TRBJ2-3; TRBD1 is a possible D gene (6 bases). The V end was cut by 4 bases, the J end by 3 bases, with 17 bases between. The CDR3 runs to 16 residues. CDR3 in DNA: TGTGCCAGCAGTTCGAACGGACAGAGAGATACAGATACGCAGTATTTT. Its protein is CASSSNGQRDTDTQYF.

As concerns this clonotype: This clone may be a read error of a much larger clone one base away. This likely comes from a read error, as the CDR3 has no conserved phenylalanine or tryptophan at its end. The chain uses TRBV27 and TRBJ1-2, with unresolved D. Trimming took off 3 bases at V and 0 bases at J, with 11 bases between the two ends. Looked up from germline, CDR1 is MNHEY and CDR2 is SMNVEV (reference sequence). The CDR3 sequence is 15 residues long. CDR3 sequence (DNA): TGTGCCAGCAGTTTTATGAGGAATACTAACTATGGCTACACCCTC. It encodes CASSFMRNTNYGYTL.

This clonotype showed up many times. The V and J genes are TRBV7-2 and TRBJ2-7; a possible D gene is TRBD1 (6 bases). Trimming took 5 bases from V and 5 from J, leaving 13 bases between them. This CDR3 spans 13 amino acids. Germline assignment: CDR1 SGHTA and CDR2 FQGNSA. DNA for the CDR3: TGTGCCAGCAGCAGCAGGACAGATGACGAGCAGTACTTC. Encoded protein: CASSSRTDDEQYF.

Only a few counts were recorded for this clonotype. The chain has TRBV19 and TRBJ1-1; D not resolved. The length of the CDR3 is 11 residues. The germline gives CDR1 LNHDA, CDR2 SQIVND (reference sequence). CDR3 nucleotide sequence: TGTGCGTGCGGCGTAAACACTGAAGCTTTCTTT. Residues: CACGVNTEAFF.

This clonotype appeared many times. The V call is TRBV20-1, the J call TRBJ2-7; D is possibly TRBD1 (5 bases). The CDR3 runs 15 residues. V was shortened by 4 bases and J by 4 bases, with 20 bases between the two germline ends. Germline V CDR1 and CDR2: DFQATT, SNEGSKA (reference sequence). CDR3 sequence reads: CSATSPTVHGYEQYF. In DNA form, the CDR3 reads TGCAGTGCTACTAGTCCGACAGTGCACGGGTACGAGCAGTACTTC.

This clonotype occurred a few times. This chain joins TRBV10-3 and TRBJ2-5; 14 bases align to TRBD2. CDR1 and CDR2 from the germline V gene are ENHRY and SYGVKD. V was clipped by 6 bases and J by 5 bases; unmatched bases: 14. The CDR3 totals 18 residues. DNA of the CDR3: TGTGCCATCAGGCCCCCGGGACTAGCGGGAGCGGCTGGGGAGACCCAGTACTTC. Translation: CAIRPPGLAGAAGETQYF.

The table lists this clonotype with a few counts. This may come from a read error, since a much larger clone is one base off. The chain links TRBV12-3 or TRBV12-4 to TRBJ1-1; a possible D gene is TRBD1 (6 bases). Trimming took off 5 bases at V and 1 base at J, with 8 bases between the two ends. The CDR3 runs to 13 residues. The CDR3 DNA is TGTGCCAGCAGTGGACAGTCGAACACTGAAGCTTTCTTT. It is translated as CASSGQSNTEAFF.